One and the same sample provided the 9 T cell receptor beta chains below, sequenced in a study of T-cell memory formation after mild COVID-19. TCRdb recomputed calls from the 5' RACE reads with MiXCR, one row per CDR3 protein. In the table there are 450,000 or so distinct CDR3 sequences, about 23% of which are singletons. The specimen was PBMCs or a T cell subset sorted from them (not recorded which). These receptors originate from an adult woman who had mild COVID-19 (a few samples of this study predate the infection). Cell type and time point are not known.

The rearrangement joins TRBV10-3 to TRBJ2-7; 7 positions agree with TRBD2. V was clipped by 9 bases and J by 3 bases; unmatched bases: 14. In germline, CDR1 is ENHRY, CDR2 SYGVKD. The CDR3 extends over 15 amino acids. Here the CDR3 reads CAITSSGAGLYEQYF. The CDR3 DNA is TGTGCCATAACCTCTAGCGGAGCGGGTCTCTACGAGCAGTACTTC.

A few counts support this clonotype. DNA for the CDR3: TGTGCCAGCACTAGCGGATACAATGAGCAGTTCTTC. Amino acid sequence: CASTSGYNEQFF. V is TRBV27 and J is TRBJ2-1; TRBD2 aligns across 7 bases. This CDR3 has 12 residues. Germline CDR1 MNHEY, CDR2 SMNVEV (reference sequence). V was clipped by 7 bases and J by 4 bases; unmatched bases: 1.

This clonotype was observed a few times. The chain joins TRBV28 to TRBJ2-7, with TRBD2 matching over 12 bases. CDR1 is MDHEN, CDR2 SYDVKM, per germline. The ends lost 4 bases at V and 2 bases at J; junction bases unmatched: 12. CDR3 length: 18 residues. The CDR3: CASSWDGTSGSWPYEQYF. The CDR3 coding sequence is TGTGCCAGCAGTTGGGACGGGACTAGCGGGTCATGGCCCTACGAGCAGTACTTC.

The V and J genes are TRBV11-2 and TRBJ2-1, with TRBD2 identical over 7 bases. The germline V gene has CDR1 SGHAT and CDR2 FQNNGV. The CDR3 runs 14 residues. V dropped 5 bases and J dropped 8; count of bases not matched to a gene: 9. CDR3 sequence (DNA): TGTGCCAGCAGCCTTCTGCTAGCGGCCGATGAGCAGTTCTTC. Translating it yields CASSLLLAADEQFF.

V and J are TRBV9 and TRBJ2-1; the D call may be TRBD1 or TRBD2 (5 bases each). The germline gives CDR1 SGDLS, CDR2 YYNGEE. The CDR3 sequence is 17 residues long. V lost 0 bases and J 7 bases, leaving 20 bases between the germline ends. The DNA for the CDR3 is TGTGCCAGCAGCGTAGGGCCCGGAGAGGGGTTTTTTAATGAGCAGTTCTTC. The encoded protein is CASSVGPGEGFFNEQFF.

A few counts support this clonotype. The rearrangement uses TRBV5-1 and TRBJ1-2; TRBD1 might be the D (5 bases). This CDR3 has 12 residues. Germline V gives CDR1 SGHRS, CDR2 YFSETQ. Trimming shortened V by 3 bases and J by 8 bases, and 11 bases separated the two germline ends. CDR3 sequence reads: CASSSGPPGYTF. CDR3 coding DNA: TGCGCCAGCAGCTCGGGACCGCCCGGCTACACCTTC.

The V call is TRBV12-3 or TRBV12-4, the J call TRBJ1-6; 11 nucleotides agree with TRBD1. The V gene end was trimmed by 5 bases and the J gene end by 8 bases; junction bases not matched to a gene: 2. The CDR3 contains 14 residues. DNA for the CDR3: TGTGCCAGCAGTGGGACAGGGGGGTATTCACCCCTCCACTTT. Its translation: CASSGTGGYSPLHF.

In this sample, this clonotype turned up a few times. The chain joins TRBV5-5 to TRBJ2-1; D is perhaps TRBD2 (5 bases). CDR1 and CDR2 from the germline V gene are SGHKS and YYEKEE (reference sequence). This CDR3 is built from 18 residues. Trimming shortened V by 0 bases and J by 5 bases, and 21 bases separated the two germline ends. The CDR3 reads CASSLGPGLEKLDNEQFF. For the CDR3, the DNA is TGTGCCAGCAGCTTGGGGCCGGGGTTGGAGAAGCTGGACAATGAGCAGTTCTTC.

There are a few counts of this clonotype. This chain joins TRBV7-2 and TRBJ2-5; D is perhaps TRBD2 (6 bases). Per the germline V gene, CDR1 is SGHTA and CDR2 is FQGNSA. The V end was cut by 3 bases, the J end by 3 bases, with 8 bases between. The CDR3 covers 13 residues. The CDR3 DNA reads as TGTGCCAGCAGCTTCGTAGCGGAAGAGACCCAGTACTTC. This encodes CASSFVAEETQYF.